The source of this TCR beta chain is a study of blood T cell repertoires in COVID-19. Study-level information: Sites in the United States, Italy and Spain provided acute and convalescent COVID-19 samples. Nucleic acid was either cDNA or gDNA, and it came from T cells, B-cell-depleted T cells, or PBMCs.

This CDR3 region has 14 residues. The germline V gene has CDR1 SGHDT and CDR2 YYEEEE. V was trimmed by 0 bases and J by 1 base, leaving 7 bases between them. As handled by the study authors: Scientists estimated how many nucleated cells there were by amplifying reference gene primers. Only in-frame clones appear in the TCRdb table, and some are missing; sequencing was by immunoSEQ multiplex PCR. The V and J calls and clone size were taken over from that table, and D and trimming were inferred from the DNA. The sample includes more than 95,000 clones, less than 90% of them seen just once. Sequences were obtained from peripheral blood. V gene TRBV5-6 combines with J gene TRBJ1-1, with D uncertain. The sequence came from a human donor in a cohort sampled during active COVID-19. Here the CDR3 DNA reads TGTGCCAGCAGCTTGGAATATAAGAACACTGAAGCTTTCTTT. Translation: CASSLEYKNTEAFF. Drawing the rest from reference TRBV5-6 and TRBJ1-1, the complete variable domain is DAGVTQSPTHLIKTRGQQVTLRCSPKSGHDTVSWYQQALGQGPQFIFQYYEEEERQRGNFPDRFSGHQFPNYSSELNVNALLLGDSALYLCASSLEYKNTEAFFGQGTRLTVV.